The TCR beta chain under discussion was sequenced for a study of response to subunit inactivated influenza vaccine (dated by TCRdb to 2017 to 2018). For context, the study as a whole: Deep quantitative profiling of the T cell receptor repertoire was used in the study to follow responses to a trivalent subunit inactivated influenza vaccine.

The method behind the library was RT-PCR. Data came from an Illumina HiSeq 2500. TCRdb reanalyzed the raw reads on its own, using fastp at Q25 for trimming and MiXCR for clone calling, and kept in-frame beta chains. Identical CDR3 proteins give one entry, which carries the most common genes and DNA. The sample table records around 580,000 distinct CDR3 sequences; around 15% of these occur just once. 11% of the sample is in the top ten clones. The paper as a whole reports these results and caveats: The authors proposed that each seasonal influenza vaccination may bring in only a limited number of new T cells.

In regard to this clonotype: Its antigen remains undetermined. Base-call qualities are not available, and no considerably larger clone is one nucleotide away.

CDR1 is given as MNHEY and CDR2 as SVGEGT, both from the germline V gene. Trimmed from V: 4 bases; trimmed from J: 1 base; junction bases lacking a gene match: 10. Measured from the cysteine to the phenylalanine, the CDR3 is 17 residues long. Just CDR3 DNA is preserved here, 51 bases in frame from base 1. The V and J genes are TRBV6-2 or TRBV6-3 and TRBJ2-1; TRBD1 matches 7 bases in the middle. The origin of this receptor is a middle-aged man who received an inactivated influenza vaccine. Donor details come from another sample of the same person, matched by shared clones. The specimen comprised PBMCs from blood, sampled 12 days after vaccination. DNA sequence: TGTGCCAGCAGTTTACAGGGGACAGTTATATCCTACAATGAGCAGTTCTTC. This is translated as CASSLQGTVISYNEQFF.